This entry describes one T cell receptor beta chain. This specimen comes from a study of blood T cell repertoires in COVID-19. Germline V gives CDR1 LNHDA, CDR2 SQIVND (reference sequence). V trimming: 8 bases; J trimming: 7 bases; junction bases outside the gene matches: 6. The CDR3 runs 13 residues. The table came from immunoSEQ multiplex PCR; TCRdb's copy has only in-frame clones and leaves some out. The sample has about 88,000 clones, roughly 89% seen once. Sequencing used peripheral blood. The chain employs TRBV19 and TRBJ1-4, with 8 bases matching TRBD1. The TCR was taken from a woman between 55 and 75 years old with COVID-19, enrolled during active disease. CDR3 DNA sequence: TGTGCCAGTTCCGGACAGGGCGGTGAAAAACTGTTTTTT. Translated: CASSGQGGEKLFF. Using reference TRBV19 and TRBJ1-4 for the parts outside the CDR3, the full variable domain is DGGITQSPKYLFRKEGQNVTLSCEQNLNHDAMYWYRQDPGQGLRLIYYSQIVNDFQKGDIAEGYSVSREKKESFPLTVTSAQKNPTAFYLCASSGQGGEKLFFGSGTQLSVL.